This T cell receptor beta chain was retrieved from a study of human CD8 memory T cell subsets (dated by TCRdb to about 2020). About the study as a whole: To assess clonal relationships, the TCRbeta repertoires of stem-like (TSTEM), progenitor exhausted-like (TPEX) and effector memory CD8+ T cell subsets were compared. TCRbeta repertoires were obtained from several donors, each contributing TSTEM, TPEX and effector memory subsets. General study outcomes and caveats: Both stem-like subsets shared clonotypes with effector memory cells, but TSTEM and TPEX repertoires overlapped minimally, suggesting distinct antigen spectra. Greater repertoire diversity in TSTEM than in TPEX subsets was suggested by Chao1 estimates, potentially reflecting a broader range of specificities. Only TCRbeta chains were sequenced, and repertoire comparisons were based on a handful of donors, with testing performed by paired t-tests and Bonferroni correction. Similarly high normalized Shannon-Wiener diversity was shown by TSTEM and TPEX subsets, whereas comparatively lower diversity was seen in effector memory subsets.

As for this clonotype: Its antigen target is currently unknown.

Density gradient separation was used to isolate peripheral blood mononuclear cells from healthy donor buffy coats. Negative magnetic separation using EasySep or MojoSort CD8+ T cell isolation kits was how the study enriched total CD8+ T cells. An RNeasy Mini Kit was used to extract total RNA from duplicate vials of roughly 160,000 sorted CD8+ T cells per subset. The PBMCs were used either fresh or after being cryopreserved in fetal bovine serum with about 10% DMSO. Fluorescence-activated cell sorting on a FACSAria III was used to sort the CD8+ T cell subsets to purity. A Human TCR Profiling Kit was used to prepare UMI-labeled 5' RACE TCRbeta libraries. Every TCRbeta library was prepared in parallel, with the same number of PCR cycles used for all of the libraries. In the original analysis: The number of functional CDR3beta clonotypes in each TCRbeta library ranged from roughly 2,800 to 20,000. UMI extraction and consensus assembly used MIGEC 1.2.9, requiring at least three reads per UMI. MiXCR 3.0.3 was used to extract in-frame CDR3beta repertoires. Each sample was downsampled to 42,000 randomly selected UMIs before diversity metrics were computed in VDJtools 1.2.1. Repertoire overlap metrics D, R and F2 were calculated in VDJtools for the top 3,000 clones of each sample pair. After the reads were reprocessed by TCRdb, one entry was made per CDR3 protein sequence, with no DNA. The V and J calls come from TCRdb's annotation, not from the publication. The record for this sample contains a few thousand distinct CDR3 sequences. The ten largest account for about 31% of the sample.

The CDR3 runs 16 amino acids, cysteine and phenylalanine included. The entry carries no DNA sequence. The clonotype was recovered from a human donor in good health. The sequencing input was CD8+ T cells from PBMCs. The V and J segments used are TRBV12-3 or TRBV12-4 and TRBJ2-2; TCRdb selects TRBD1, and the lack of DNA leaves this call unchecked. The CDR3 sequence is CASSLPDRAPTGELFF.